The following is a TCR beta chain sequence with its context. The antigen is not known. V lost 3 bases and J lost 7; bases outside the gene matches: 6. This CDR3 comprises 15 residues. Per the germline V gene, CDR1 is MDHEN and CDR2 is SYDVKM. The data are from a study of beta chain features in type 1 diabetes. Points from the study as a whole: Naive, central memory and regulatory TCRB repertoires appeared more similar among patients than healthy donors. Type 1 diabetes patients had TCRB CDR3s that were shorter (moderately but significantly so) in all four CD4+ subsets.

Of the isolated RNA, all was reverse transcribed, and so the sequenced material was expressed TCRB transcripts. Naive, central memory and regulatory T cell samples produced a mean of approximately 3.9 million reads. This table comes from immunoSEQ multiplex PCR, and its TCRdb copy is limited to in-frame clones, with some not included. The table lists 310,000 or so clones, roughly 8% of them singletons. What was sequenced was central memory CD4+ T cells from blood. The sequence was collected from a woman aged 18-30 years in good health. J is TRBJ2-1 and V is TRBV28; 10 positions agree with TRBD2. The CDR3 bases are TGTGCCAGCAGTTTCCTAGCGGGAGTGAAGAATGAGCAGTTCTTC. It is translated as CASSFLAGVKNEQFF.